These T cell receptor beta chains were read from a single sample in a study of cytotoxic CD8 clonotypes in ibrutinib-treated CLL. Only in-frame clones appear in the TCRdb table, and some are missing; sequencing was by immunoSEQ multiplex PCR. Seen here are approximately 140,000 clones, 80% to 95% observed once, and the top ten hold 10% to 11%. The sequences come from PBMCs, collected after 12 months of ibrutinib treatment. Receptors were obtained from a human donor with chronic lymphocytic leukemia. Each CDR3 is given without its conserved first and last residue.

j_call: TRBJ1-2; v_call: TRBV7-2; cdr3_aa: ASSSKGAYGYT
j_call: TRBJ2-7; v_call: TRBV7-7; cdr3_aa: ASSSGQGPLYEQY
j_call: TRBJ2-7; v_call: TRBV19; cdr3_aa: ASSLLQGVQY
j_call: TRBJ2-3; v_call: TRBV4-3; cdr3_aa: ASSQAFITDTQY
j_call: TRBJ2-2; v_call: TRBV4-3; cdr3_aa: ASSPLGLAGGSGTGELF
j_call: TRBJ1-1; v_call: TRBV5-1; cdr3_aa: ASSLVPGFVTEAF
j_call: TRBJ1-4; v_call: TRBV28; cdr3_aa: ASSLLDIGLF
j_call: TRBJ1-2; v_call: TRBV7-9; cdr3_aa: ASSLGQAGGYGYT
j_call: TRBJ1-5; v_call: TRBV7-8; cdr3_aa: ASAKDLSSNQPQH
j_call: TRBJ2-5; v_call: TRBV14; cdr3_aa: ASSPLASGRVRETQY
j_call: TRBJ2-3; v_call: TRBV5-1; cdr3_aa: ASSGLAGDLY
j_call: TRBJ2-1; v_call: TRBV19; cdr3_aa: ASSMSEVHEQF
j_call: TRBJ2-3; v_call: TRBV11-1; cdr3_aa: ASSKDRVIATDTQY
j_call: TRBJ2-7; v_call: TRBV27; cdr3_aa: ASSLSGLGLPAYEQY
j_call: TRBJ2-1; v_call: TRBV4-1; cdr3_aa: ASSQVQGTNEQF
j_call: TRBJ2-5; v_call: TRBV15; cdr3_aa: ATSSLQGGWETQY
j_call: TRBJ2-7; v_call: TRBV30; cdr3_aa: AWTIPGAGVKYEQY
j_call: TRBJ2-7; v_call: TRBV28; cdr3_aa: AAGTGGSEQY
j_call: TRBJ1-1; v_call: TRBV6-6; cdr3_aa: ASSPRQGSLAF
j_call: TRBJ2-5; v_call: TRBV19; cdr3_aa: ASSLRLWRETIQETQY
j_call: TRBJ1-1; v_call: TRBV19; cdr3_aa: ASSIDRGNTEAF
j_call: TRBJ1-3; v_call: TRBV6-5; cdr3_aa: ASTRTRSGNTIY
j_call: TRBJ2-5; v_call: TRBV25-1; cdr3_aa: ASSEWQSQETQY
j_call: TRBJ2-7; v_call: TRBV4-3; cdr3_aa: ASSPDGGARTYEQY
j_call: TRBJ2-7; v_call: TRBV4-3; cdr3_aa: ASSQTPLPPGNEQY
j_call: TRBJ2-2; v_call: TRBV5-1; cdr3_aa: ASSPGTSGRRNTGELF
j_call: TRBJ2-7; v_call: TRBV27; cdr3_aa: ASSSGQGLSGGFYEQY
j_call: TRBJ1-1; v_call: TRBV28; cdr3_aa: ASSLAATEAF
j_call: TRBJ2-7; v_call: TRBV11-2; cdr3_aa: ASSPHGSYEQY